What follows are 30 T cell receptor beta chains derived from one specimen sequenced in a study of T cells in Graves' hyperthyroidism and ophthalmopathy (dated by TCRdb to the late 2010s). Library preparation employed multiplex PCR. Instrument used: Illumina HiSeq 2000. Amplification of TCR beta CDR3 regions was carried out from RNA transcripts. A first-round RT-PCR of the TCR CDR3 used the HTBI primer set with the Qiagen OneStep RT-PCR kit. In TCRdb, the public reads were trimmed at Q25 with fastp and aligned with MiXCR, with productive beta chains retained. Each entry is one CDR3 protein sequence, shown with its most common DNA and genes. This sample is represented by over 250,000 distinct CDR3 sequences; roughly an eighth of them were singletons. Roughly 35% of the sample belongs to the ten largest clones. The sequencing input was blood. The receptors here all came from a woman aged 40-49 years with Graves' ophthalmopathy.

CDR3 bases: TGTGCCAGCAGCATAGAGGACAGATTTTATTGGGGCACCGGGGAGCTGTTTTTT. It is translated as CASSIEDRFYWGTGELFF. The chain combines TRBV5-6 with TRBJ2-2, with D maybe TRBD1 (6 bases). Germline V CDR1 and CDR2: SGHDT, YYEEEE. CDR3 length: 18 amino acids. Trimming shortened V by 4 bases and J by 4 bases, and 23 bases separated the two germline ends.

This clonotype was seen at least ten times. The J gene is TRBJ2-3, the V gene TRBV10-1, with D unresolved. Germline V gene lookup returns CDR1 WNHNN and CDR2 SYGVQD (reference sequence). The V end lost 2 bases, the J end lost 6 bases, and 9 bases lay between the germline ends. This CDR3 region has 13 residues. In DNA, the CDR3 is TGCGCCAGCAGTGAGGACTCCCCGGATACGCAGTATTTT. It encodes CASSEDSPDTQYF.

This clonotype has ten or more counts. The chain has TRBV7-2 and TRBJ2-5; a possible D gene is TRBD1 (5 bases). The CDR3 has 15 residues. The germline V gene encodes CDR1 SGHTA and CDR2 FQGNSA. The germline V and J ends were trimmed by 5 bases and 4 bases, with 17 bases remaining between them. The CDR3, as DNA: TGTGCCAGCAGCCCGACAGTCTCCTACTCAGAGACCCAGTACTTC. This sequence encodes CASSPTVSYSETQYF. The entire variable domain, with the rest obtained from reference TRBV7-2 and TRBJ2-5, is as follows: GAGVSQSPSNKVTEKGKDVELRCDPISGHTALYWYRQSLGQGLEFLIYFQGNSAPDKSGLPSDRFSAERTGGSVSTLTIQRTQQEDSAVYLCASSPTVSYSETQYFGPGTRLLVL.

This clonotype showed up many times. The chain has TRBV6-1 and TRBJ1-2, with a possible D match to TRBD1 (5 bases). The V and J ends lost 5 bases and 4 bases respectively, with 11 bases between them. The CDR3 has 13 residues. In germline, CDR1 is MNHNS, CDR2 SASEGT. CDR3 protein: CASSLTDAYGYTF. The CDR3 DNA follows: TGTGCCAGCAGTCTGACAGATGCCTATGGCTACACCTTC.

This clonotype was seen repeatedly, ten times or more. This chain uses TRBV20-1 with TRBJ1-5; unclear D gene. CDR3 length: 15 residues. V lost 4 bases and J 2 bases, leaving 15 bases between the germline ends. Germline values: CDR1 DFQATT, CDR2 SNEGSKA (reference sequence). CDR3 sequence (DNA): TGCAGTGCTAAGGAGGGTGTTTGGGGCAATCAGCCCCAGCATTTT. It encodes CSAKEGVWGNQPQHF.

J is TRBJ2-7 and V is TRBV7-9, with D perhaps TRBD2 (6 bases). Trimming removed 5 bases at V and 5 bases at J, with 16 bases between. The CDR3 length is 14 residues. CDR1 and CDR2 from the germline V gene are SEHNR and FQNEAQ (reference sequence). The CDR3 DNA reads TGTGCCAGCAGCCAACGCGGGGTGGCTCACGAGCAGTACTTC. Its translation: CASSQRGVAHEQYF.

This clonotype was picked up many times. The chain uses TRBV18 and TRBJ1-1; possible D gene TRBD1, 6 bases. Germline V lookup: CDR1 KGHSH, CDR2 LQKENI. Trimming shortened V by 2 bases and J by 1 base, and 11 bases separated the two germline ends. The CDR3 covers 15 residues. DNA of the CDR3: TGTGCCAGCTCACCAGAGACAGGAGAGAACACTGAAGCTTTCTTT. Protein product: CASSPETGENTEAFF.

The chain recombines TRBV20-1 with TRBJ2-7, with 9 bases identical to TRBD2. The CDR3 consists of 13 residues. V shed 6 bases, J shed 2 bases, and the junction held 5 bases outside the gene matches. Germline assignment: CDR1 DFQATT and CDR2 SNEGSKA (reference sequence). The DNA of the CDR3 is TGCAGTGCCCTTGGCGGGAGGGCCTACGAGCAGTACTTC. Translating gives CSALGGRAYEQYF.

This clonotype was seen at least ten times. V is TRBV15 and J is TRBJ2-3; the D call may be TRBD1 or TRBD2 (5 bases each). From germline, CDR1 is LNHNV and CDR2 YYDKDF (reference sequence). CDR3 size: 12 residues. Trimming removed 5 bases at V and 11 bases at J, with 14 bases between. CDR3 sequence reads: CATSGDRYKQYF. The CDR3 bases are TGTGCCACCAGCGGGGACCGATATAAGCAGTATTTT. The full variable domain, with the rest looked up from reference TRBV15 and TRBJ2-3, is DAMVIQNPRYQVTQFGKPVTLSCSQTLNHNVMYWYQQKSSQAPKLLFHYYDKDFNNEADTPDNFQSRRPNTSFCFLDIRSPGLGDTAMYLCATSGDRYKQYFGPGTRLTVL.

This clonotype appeared many times. The chain uses TRBV2 and TRBJ2-4; 8 bases are shared with TRBD1. This CDR3 is 13 amino acids long. The V and J ends lost 5 bases and 7 bases, in that order; junction bases with no gene match: 4. Germline CDR1 and CDR2: SNHLY and FYNNEI. The CDR3 coding sequence is TGTGCCAGCAGTTCAGGGGGCGGGAACATTCAGTACTTC. Translation gives CASSSGGGNIQYF.

This clonotype was seen repeatedly, ten times or more. The V gene is TRBV20-1, the J gene TRBJ2-5; tentatively, D is TRBD1 (5 bases). Germline CDR1 is DFQATT and CDR2 is SNEGSKA (reference sequence). V was shortened by 1 base and J by 6 bases, with 12 bases between the two germline ends. The CDR3 has 13 amino acids. CDR3 protein: CSARGGRLKTQYF. The CDR3 bases are TGCAGTGCTAGAGGGGGCAGGTTGAAGACCCAGTACTTC.

This clonotype has just a few counts. The genes are TRBV7-2 and TRBJ1-2, with a tentative D call TRBD1 (6 bases). The CDR3 is made up of 16 amino acids. Between the trimmed V and J ends, which lost 5 bases and 4 bases, there was a span of 20 bases. Looked up from germline, CDR1 is SGHTA and CDR2 is FQGNSA. The CDR3 nucleotides read TGTGCCAGCAGCCCAGGGAGGGGGGGCTTCGTCTATGGCTACACCTTC. Residues: CASSPGRGGFVYGYTF.

This clonotype has a count of ten or more. This rearrangement joins TRBV20-1 to TRBJ2-7; TRBD2 agrees at 16 bases. V dropped 3 bases and J dropped 6; count of bases not matched to a gene: 5. CDR1 DFQATT and CDR2 SNEGSKA come from the germline V gene (reference sequence). CDR3 size: 15 residues. CDR3 protein: CSASGTSGRASEQYF. CDR3 sequence (DNA): TGCAGTGCTAGTGGGACTAGCGGGAGGGCTTCCGAGCAGTACTTC.

The sample holds many counts of this clonotype. V gene TRBV2 combines with J gene TRBJ2-3; TRBD2 is a possible D gene (5 bases). The CDR3 extends over 15 amino acids. Trimming removed 6 bases from V and 6 bases from J, with 19 bases in between. Germline CDR1 and CDR2: SNHLY and FYNNEI. The CDR3, as DNA: TGTGCCAGCAGCCCCCTTGAGGTGGGAGACGATACGCAGTATTTT. It specifies CASSPLEVGDDTQYF. Filled out from reference TRBV2 and TRBJ2-3, the complete variable domain reads EPEVTQTPSHQVTQMGQEVILRCVPISNHLYFYWYRQILGQKVEFLVSFYNNEISEKSEIFDDQFSVERPDGSNFTLKIRSTKLEDSAMYFCASSPLEVGDDTQYFGPGTRLTVL.

This clonotype has a count of ten or more. This chain links TRBV5-1 with TRBJ1-1; D is ambiguous. CDR1 and CDR2 from the germline V gene are SGHRS and YFSETQ. The CDR3 is 13 amino acids. Deletions cut 7 bases from V and 3 bases from J, with 13 bases between. The DNA for the CDR3 is TGCGCCAGCCGCGAAGATTTACACACTGAAGCTTTCTTT. Its translation is CASREDLHTEAFF. Using reference TRBV5-1 and TRBJ1-1 for the parts outside the CDR3, the full variable domain is KAGVTQTPRYLIKTRGQQVTLSCSPISGHRSVSWYQQTPGQGLQFLFEYFSETQRNKGNFPGRFSGRQFSNSRSEMNVSTLELGDSALYLCASREDLHTEAFFGQGTRLTVV.

This clonotype showed up many times. The CDR3 loop is CASRSLWTEAFF. For the CDR3, the DNA is TGTGCCAGCAGGAGTCTATGGACTGAAGCTTTCTTT. This chain connects TRBV12-3 or TRBV12-4 to TRBJ1-1; D unresolved. The V and J ends lost 6 bases and 5 bases respectively, with 10 bases between them. CDR3 length equals 12 residues.

This clonotype has ten or more counts. The CDR3, as DNA: TGTGCCAGCAGCCCAACGGTAGGTTGGAATGAGCAGTTCTTC. It encodes CASSPTVGWNEQFF. The chain carries TRBV7-6 and TRBJ2-1; D is undetermined. The ends were cut back, 5 bases at V and 7 bases at J, with 15 bases in the middle. Germline CDR1 is SGHVS and CDR2 is FNYEAQ. This CDR3 is built from 14 residues.

At least ten counts were recorded for this clonotype. The chain joins TRBV7-2 to TRBJ1-2, with a possible D match to TRBD1 (6 bases). With 2 bases removed from V and 4 bases from J, the gap between germline ends came to 11 bases. Per the germline V gene, CDR1 is SGHTA and CDR2 is FQGNSA. This CDR3 has 14 residues. The CDR3 DNA reads TGTGCCAGCAGCTTAAATCCAGGGGCCTATGGCTACACCTTC. Amino acids: CASSLNPGAYGYTF.

This rearrangement joins TRBV5-6 to TRBJ2-2; D not resolved. The germline V and J ends were trimmed by 0 bases and 6 bases, with 6 bases remaining between them. CDR1 and CDR2 (germline): SGHDT, YYEEEE. The CDR3 extends over 13 amino acids. CDR3: CASSLEWAGELFF. Here the CDR3 DNA reads TGTGCCAGCAGCTTGGAGTGGGCCGGGGAGCTGTTTTTT.

There are many counts of this clonotype. The chain employs TRBV29-1 and TRBJ1-1, with a tentative D call TRBD1 (5 bases). Trimming removed 1 base at V and 2 bases at J, with 8 bases between. The CDR3 is 13 residues long. CDR1 SQVTM and CDR2 ANQGSEA come from the germline V gene. CDR3 sequence (DNA): TGCAGCGTTGAAGGGACACCAAACACTGAAGCTTTCTTT. Translated: CSVEGTPNTEAFF.

The sample holds many counts of this clonotype. The V gene is TRBV20-1, the J gene TRBJ2-5; 12 bases agree with TRBD1. Germline lookup yields CDR1 DFQATT and CDR2 SNEGSKA (reference sequence). Unmatched junction bases numbered 6, after V lost 2 bases and J lost 5 bases. This CDR3 is built from 15 residues. CDR3 DNA sequence: TGCAGTGCTAGATCCGGGACAGGGGGCGAGGAGACCCAGTACTTC. This translates into CSARSGTGGEETQYF.

Only a few counts were recorded for this clonotype. The genes are TRBV6-1 and TRBJ2-2; 9 bases map to TRBD1. CDR3 size: 17 residues. V lost 1 base to trimming and J lost 4 bases; unmatched junction nucleotides: 7. Germline CDR1 reads MNHNS; CDR2 reads SASEGT. CDR3 in amino acids: CASSEGHGTGRTGELFF. DNA for the CDR3: TGTGCCAGCAGTGAAGGCCACGGGACAGGGCGCACCGGGGAGCTGTTTTTT.

The chain is built from TRBV6-1 and TRBJ1-6; 10 nucleotides align to TRBD1. J gave up 7 bases and V 6 bases, and 6 bases lay outside the gene matches. Germline V lookup: CDR1 MNHNS, CDR2 SASEGT. The CDR3 loop spans 15 amino acids. Here the CDR3 DNA reads TGTGCCAGCAGAATGGGACAGGGGTGGAATTCACCCCTCCACTTT. Protein sequence: CASRMGQGWNSPLHF.

In this sample, this clonotype turned up many times. The V gene is TRBV12-3 or TRBV12-4, the J gene TRBJ2-1; 9 bases map to TRBD2. The junction had 12 bases not matched to a gene; V was cut back by 4 bases and J by 5 bases. CDR3 size: 17 residues. CDR3 residues: CASSSAFWREGHNEQFF. In nucleotides, the CDR3 is TGTGCCAGCAGTTCCGCCTTTTGGCGGGAGGGCCACAATGAGCAGTTCTTC.

This clonotype was counted at least ten times. The rearrangement uses TRBV13 and TRBJ2-1; D is uncertain. V was trimmed by 5 bases and J by 8 bases, leaving 13 bases between them. The CDR3 consists of 13 residues. CDR1 is PRHDT and CDR2 is FYEKMQ in the germline V gene (reference sequence). The chain's CDR3 is CASSQPAVYEQFF. For the CDR3, the DNA is TGTGCCAGCAGCCAACCCGCCGTATATGAGCAGTTCTTC.

This clonotype was found many times. The chain has TRBV20-1 and TRBJ2-3; 11 positions agree with TRBD2. This CDR3 region has 14 residues. The junction had 4 bases not matched to a gene; V was cut back by 4 bases and J by 4 bases. CDR1 is DFQATT and CDR2 is SNEGSKA in the germline V gene (reference sequence). The CDR3 loop is CSANSGGAPDTQYF. As DNA, the CDR3 is TGCAGTGCTAATAGCGGGGGGGCCCCAGATACGCAGTATTTT.

On this clonotype itself: A much larger clonotype is one base distant, so this may be a read error. The gene calls are TRBV2 and TRBJ2-5; D remains unclear. The CDR3 totals 12 residues. The germline V gene has CDR1 SNHLY and CDR2 FYNNEI. The chain's CDR3 is CASSGAGETQHF. The CDR3 DNA reads TGTGCCAGCAGTGGGGCAGGAGAGACCCAGCACTTC.

This chain uses TRBV3-1 with TRBJ2-1; D tentatively reads TRBD1 or TRBD2 (5 bases each). Looked up from germline, CDR1 is LGHDT and CDR2 is YNNKEL (reference sequence). V lost 6 bases and J lost 0, with 9 bases in between. The CDR3 is made up of 14 amino acids. The CDR3 protein is CASRGESSYNEQFF. The CDR3 DNA follows: TGTGCCAGCAGGGGGGAGAGCTCCTACAATGAGCAGTTCTTC.

V usage is TRBV10-3 and J usage is TRBJ2-7, with D perhaps matching TRBD1 (6 bases). The CDR3 is made up of 13 amino acids. V was shortened by 4 bases and J by 2 bases, with 9 bases between the two germline ends. The germline V gene encodes CDR1 ENHRY and CDR2 SYGVKD. The CDR3 DNA is TGTGCCATCAGTGGAAGGACAGCCTACGAGCAGTACTTC. Translated: CAISGRTAYEQYF.

The chain joins TRBV20-1 to TRBJ2-7, with 7 bases lining up with TRBD2. Germline CDR1 DFQATT, CDR2 SNEGSKA (reference sequence). V lost 5 bases and J lost 0; bases outside the gene matches: 13. The CDR3 is made up of 16 amino acids. The DNA of the CDR3 is TGCAGTGCTGGACCTAGCGGAGATTCCCCCTCCTACGAGCAGTACTTC. Amino acid sequence: CSAGPSGDSPSYEQYF.